The 19 T cell receptor beta chains below were found in one sample sequenced in a study of blood T cells in healthy people across ages. Combining a sample-barcoded 5' primer with a J-beta primer mix, a second PCR ran for roughly 6 to 11 cycles. TCRdb recomputed calls from the 5' RACE reads with MiXCR, one row per CDR3 protein. The profile shows about 1.5 million distinct CDR3 sequences, 35% to 45% of them singletons. Sequenced material: blood. The receptor source for this set is a young woman in good health.

This rearrangement joins TRBV19 to TRBJ1-5, with a weak D call TRBD1 (6 bases). The germline CDR1 and CDR2 sequences are LNHDA and SQIVND (reference sequence). The ends were cut back, 8 bases at V and 2 bases at J, with 19 bases in the middle. The CDR3 has 16 residues. CDR3 region: CASALQGPYGNQPQHF. CDR3 sequence (DNA): TGTGCCAGTGCTCTCCAGGGGCCATATGGCAATCAGCCCCAGCATTTT.

The chain is built from TRBV25-1 and TRBJ1-2, with unresolved D. The V end was cut by 1 base, the J end by 4 bases, with 10 bases between. This CDR3 is built from 14 residues. Germline V CDR1 and CDR2: MGHDK, SYGVNS. CDR3 sequence reads: CASSECSRFYGYTF. The CDR3 DNA sequence: TGTGCCAGCAGTGAATGCTCAAGGTTCTATGGCTACACCTTC.

The chain couples TRBV29-1 to TRBJ1-5, with D possibly matching TRBD1 (6 bases). The CDR3 has 14 residues. In germline, CDR1 is SQVTM, CDR2 ANQGSEA. The ends were cut back, 7 bases at V and 5 bases at J, with 18 bases in the middle. The DNA of the CDR3 is TGCAGCGGGTTTCGGGGGCGAGGGGATCAGCCCCAGCATTTT. It encodes CSGFRGRGDQPQHF. The variable domain in full, completed from reference TRBV29-1 and TRBJ1-5, reads SAVISQKPSRDICQRGTSLTIQCQVDSQVTMMFWYRQQPGQSLTLIATANQGSEATYESGFVIDKFPISRPNLTFSTLTVSNMSPEDSSIYLCSGFRGRGDQPQHFGDGTRLSIL.

V usage is TRBV20-1 and J usage is TRBJ2-7; no clear D. Germline CDR1 is DFQATT and CDR2 is SNEGSKA (reference sequence). This CDR3 is built from 16 residues. The ends were cut back, 4 bases at V and 0 bases at J, with 19 bases in the middle. The chain's CDR3 is CSAIPLQPVFSYEQYF. Here the CDR3 DNA reads TGCAGTGCTATCCCGTTACAACCAGTTTTCTCCTACGAGCAGTACTTC.

There are many counts of this clonotype. The chain links TRBV5-1 to TRBJ2-1; TRBD2 matches at 8 bases. The CDR3 totals 15 residues. Germline-derived CDR1 and CDR2 are SGHRS and YFSETQ. Trimming cost V 4 bases and J 3 bases; bases outside gene matches: 6. This CDR3 is CASSIEAGDYNEQFF. In nucleotides, the CDR3 is TGCGCCAGCAGCATTGAAGCGGGAGACTACAATGAGCAGTTCTTC.

This clonotype has a handful of counts. The chain recombines TRBV27 with TRBJ2-5; either TRBD1 or TRBD2 may fit D (5 bases each). Germline CDR1 MNHEY, CDR2 SMNVEV (reference sequence). CDR3 length equals 11 residues. V lost 3 bases to trimming and J lost 8 bases, with 7 bases between them. CDR3 region: CASSFGATQYF. CDR3 sequence (DNA): TGTGCCAGCAGTTTCGGGGCCACCCAGTACTTC.

This clonotype was seen a handful of times. The rearrangement joins TRBV9 to TRBJ1-2, with D possibly being TRBD1 (6 bases). Deletions cut 4 bases from V and 3 bases from J, with 16 bases between. The CDR3 has 15 residues. Germline CDR1 and CDR2: SGDLS and YYNGEE. CDR3 region: CASSSDRRVDYGYTF. DNA for the CDR3: TGTGCCAGCAGCTCCGACAGGAGGGTGGACTATGGCTACACCTTC.

The chain employs TRBV12-3 or TRBV12-4 and TRBJ1-3; TRBD1 is a possible D gene (5 bases). The CDR3 is made up of 15 amino acids. V dropped 5 bases and J dropped 4 bases, with 15 bases sitting between them. The CDR3 here is CASSSRTTNGNTIYF. The CDR3 bases are TGTGCCAGCAGTAGCAGGACAACGAACGGAAACACCATATATTTT.

This clonotype appeared a few times. The chain is built from TRBV4-3 and TRBJ2-7; 8 positions match TRBD2. The CDR3 runs to 16 residues. V lost 0 bases, J lost 6 bases, and 10 bases stayed unmatched. Germline assignment: CDR1 LGHNA and CDR2 YSLEER. CDR3 in DNA: TGCGCCAGCAGCCAAGATCGGGGACTAGTTTTAGGCGAGCAGTACTTC. It specifies CASSQDRGLVLGEQYF.

The chain couples TRBV5-1 to TRBJ1-1; tentative D call: TRBD1 (5 bases). The germline V and J ends were trimmed by 1 base and 3 bases, with 10 bases remaining between them. The CDR3 has 14 residues. Germline CDR1 reads SGHRS; CDR2 reads YFSETQ. CDR3 DNA sequence: TGCGCCAGCAGCTTGCTAGGGGATGACACTGAAGCTTTCTTT. Protein sequence: CASSLLGDDTEAFF.

The J gene is TRBJ2-3, the V gene TRBV20-1; TRBD2 matches at 11 bases. This CDR3 has 14 residues. Trimming at V came to 4 bases and at J to 1 base, leaving 1 base not matched to a gene. CDR1 and CDR2 from the germline V gene are DFQATT and SNEGSKA (reference sequence). This CDR3 is CSAILAGGTDTQYF. DNA of the CDR3: TGCAGTGCTATACTAGCGGGGGGCACAGATACGCAGTATTTT.

This clonotype was recorded a few times. V usage is TRBV7-2 and J usage is TRBJ2-3; maybe TRBD2 (6 bases). With 4 bases removed from V and 0 bases from J, the gap between germline ends came to 11 bases. The CDR3 extends over 15 amino acids. Germline-derived CDR1 and CDR2 are SGHTA and FQGNSA. DNA for the CDR3: TGTGCCAGCAGCTATACTAGCACAAGCACAGATACGCAGTATTTT. Protein product: CASSYTSTSTDTQYF. The full variable domain, its missing parts supplied by reference TRBV7-2 and TRBJ2-3, is GAGVSQSPSNKVTEKGKDVELRCDPISGHTALYWYRQSLGQGLEFLIYFQGNSAPDKSGLPSDRFSAERTGGSVSTLTIQRTQQEDSAVYLCASSYTSTSTDTQYFGPGTRLTVL.

This clonotype was detected only once. The chain carries TRBV9 and TRBJ2-2; D is ambiguous. CDR1 SGDLS and CDR2 YYNGEE come from the germline V gene. CDR3 length: 14 residues. The ends were cut back, 3 bases at V and 1 base at J, with 7 bases in the middle. CDR3 amino acids: CASSAVVNTGELFF. The CDR3 nucleotides are TGTGCCAGCAGCGCCGTAGTGAACACCGGGGAGCTGTTTTTT.

The chain joins TRBV29-1 to TRBJ2-7; 8 bases fit TRBD2. The germline CDR1 and CDR2 sequences are SQVTM and ANQGSEA. V dropped 6 bases and J dropped 7; count of bases not matched to a gene: 11. CDR3 length equals 13 residues. The CDR3 is CSVLLRLAREQYF. CDR3 DNA: TGCAGCGTCCTCCTTAGACTAGCGAGAGAGCAGTACTTC.

The DNA of the CDR3 is TGTGCCAGCAGTTTGCGAGTGGGCCCAGAGACCCAGTACTTC. Translation: CASSLRVGPETQYF. This chain connects TRBV12-3 or TRBV12-4 to TRBJ2-5, with D uncertain. The CDR3 sequence is 14 residues long. V was trimmed by 3 bases and J by 4 bases, leaving 12 bases between them.

The rearrangement uses TRBV20-1 and TRBJ1-4, with D perhaps matching TRBD1 (5 bases). Trimming took off 0 bases at V and 8 bases at J, with 16 bases between the two ends. The length of the CDR3 is 15 residues. Per the germline V gene, CDR1 is DFQATT and CDR2 is SNEGSKA (reference sequence). CDR3 nucleotides: TGCAGTGCTAGAGACCAGGGACTAGTTCAGGAAAAACTGTTTTTT. Protein product: CSARDQGLVQEKLFF.

This clonotype was counted many times. The chain carries TRBV6-1 and TRBJ1-4, with D possibly TRBD1 on 5 matching bases. This CDR3 has 15 amino acids. Germline CDR1 and CDR2: MNHNS and SASEGT. Deletions cut 4 bases from V and 0 bases from J, with 9 bases between. CDR3 sequence: CASSGRGATNEKLFF. CDR3 bases: TGTGCCAGCAGTGGTCGGGGGGCAACTAATGAAAAACTGTTTTTT.

This clonotype was picked up a small number of times. J is TRBJ2-5 and V is TRBV9; 7 bases match TRBD1. Germline V lookup: CDR1 SGDLS, CDR2 YYNGEE. CDR3 length: 14 amino acids. V lost 6 bases, J lost 5 bases, and 10 bases stayed unmatched. CDR3 residues: CASTKDRVGETQYF. The DNA of the CDR3 is TGTGCCAGCACCAAAGACAGGGTTGGGGAGACCCAGTACTTC.

The chain is built from TRBV6-5 and TRBJ2-7; a weak D match, TRBD1 (7 bases). Trimming shortened V by 6 bases and J by 5 bases, and 14 bases separated the two germline ends. The germline V gene has CDR1 MNHEY and CDR2 SVGAGI. This CDR3 is 13 amino acids long. The CDR3 is CASRRRGRDEQYF. CDR3 nucleotides: TGTGCCAGCAGACGGAGGGGGCGCGACGAGCAGTACTTC.